This T cell receptor beta chain was documented in a study of blood T cell repertoires in COVID-19. The CDR3 covers 14 residues. Germline CDR1 is SNHLY and CDR2 is FYNNEI. V shed 5 bases and J shed 2 bases, with 13 bases lying between them. Original data processing: From reference gene primer amplification, estimates of nucleated cell counts were derived. Method: immunoSEQ multiplex PCR; TCRdb's copy keeps in-frame clones and lacks some. The DNA was the basis for D and trimming; V, J and clone size are from that table. The sample lists about 82,000 clones, approximately 82% occurring once. The chain couples TRBV2 to TRBJ2-7, with TRBD2 as a possible D gene (5 bases). The source of this sequence is a woman aged 55-70 years with acute or convalescent COVID-19. The material sequenced was peripheral blood. The CDR3 DNA is TGTGCCAGCAGTCTCCGGGAACTCGCCTACGAGCAGTACTTC. As protein: CASSLRELAYEQYF.